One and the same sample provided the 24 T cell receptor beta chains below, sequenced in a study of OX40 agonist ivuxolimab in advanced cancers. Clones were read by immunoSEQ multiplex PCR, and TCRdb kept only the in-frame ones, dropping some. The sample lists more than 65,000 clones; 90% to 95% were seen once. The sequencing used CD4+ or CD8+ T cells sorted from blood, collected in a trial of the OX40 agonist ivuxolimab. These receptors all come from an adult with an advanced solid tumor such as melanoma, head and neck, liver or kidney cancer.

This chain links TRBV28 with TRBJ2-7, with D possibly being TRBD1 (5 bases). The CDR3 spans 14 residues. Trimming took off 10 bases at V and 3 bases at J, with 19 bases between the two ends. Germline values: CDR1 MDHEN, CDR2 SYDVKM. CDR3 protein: CATDGRGQHYEQYF. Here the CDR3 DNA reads TGTGCCACCGATGGGCGAGGACAACACTACGAGCAGTACTTC.

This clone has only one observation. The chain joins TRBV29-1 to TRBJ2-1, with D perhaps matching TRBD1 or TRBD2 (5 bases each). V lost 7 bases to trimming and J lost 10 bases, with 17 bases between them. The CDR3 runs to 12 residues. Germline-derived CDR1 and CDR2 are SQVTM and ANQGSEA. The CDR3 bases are TGCAGCGCACCACGGGGCCCTGCGGAGCAGTTCTTC. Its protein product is CSAPRGPAEQFF.

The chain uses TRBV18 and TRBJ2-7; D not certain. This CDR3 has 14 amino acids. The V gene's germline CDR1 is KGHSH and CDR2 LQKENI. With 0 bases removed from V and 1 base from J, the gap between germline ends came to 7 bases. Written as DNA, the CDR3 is TGTGCCAGCTCACCACCGGGGTGGTCCTACGAGCAGTACTTC. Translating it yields CASSPPGWSYEQYF.

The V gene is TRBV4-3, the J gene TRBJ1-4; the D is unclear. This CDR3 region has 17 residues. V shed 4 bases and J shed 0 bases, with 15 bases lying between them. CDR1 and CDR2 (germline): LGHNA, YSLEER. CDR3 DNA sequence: TGCGCCAGCAGCCTAAGTCGGAGGATCGCAACTAATGAAAAACTGTTTTTT. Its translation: CASSLSRRIATNEKLFF.

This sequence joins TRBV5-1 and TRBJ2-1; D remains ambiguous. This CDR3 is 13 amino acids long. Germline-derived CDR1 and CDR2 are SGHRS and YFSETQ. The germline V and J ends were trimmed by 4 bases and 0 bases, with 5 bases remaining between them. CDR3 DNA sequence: TGCGCCAGCAGCCCAAGCTCCTACAATGAGCAGTTCTTC. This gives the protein CASSPSSYNEQFF.

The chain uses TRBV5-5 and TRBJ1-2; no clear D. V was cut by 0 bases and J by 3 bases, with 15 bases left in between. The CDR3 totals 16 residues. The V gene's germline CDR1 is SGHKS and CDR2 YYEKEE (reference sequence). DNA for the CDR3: TGTGCCAGCAGCTTGGGGAGACAAAATAGGTACTATGGCTACACCTTC. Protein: CASSLGRQNRYYGYTF.

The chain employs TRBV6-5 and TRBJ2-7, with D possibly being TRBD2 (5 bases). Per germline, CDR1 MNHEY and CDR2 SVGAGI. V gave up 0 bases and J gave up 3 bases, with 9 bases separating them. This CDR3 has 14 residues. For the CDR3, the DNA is TGTGCCAGCAGTTACTCGGACGGGATCTACGAGCAGTACTTC. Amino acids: CASSYSDGIYEQYF.

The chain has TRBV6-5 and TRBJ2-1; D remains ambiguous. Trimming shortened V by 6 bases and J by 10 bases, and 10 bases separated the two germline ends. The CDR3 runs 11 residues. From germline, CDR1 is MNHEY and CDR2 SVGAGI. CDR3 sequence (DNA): TGTGCCAGCAGCGACGGAAGGGAGCAGTTCTTC. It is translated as CASSDGREQFF.

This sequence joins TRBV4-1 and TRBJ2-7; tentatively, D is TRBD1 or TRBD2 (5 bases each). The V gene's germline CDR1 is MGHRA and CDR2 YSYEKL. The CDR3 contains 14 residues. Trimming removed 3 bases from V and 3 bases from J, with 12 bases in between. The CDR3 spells CASSQVGTDYEQYF. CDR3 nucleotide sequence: TGCGCCAGCAGCCAGGTAGGGACGGACTACGAGCAGTACTTC.

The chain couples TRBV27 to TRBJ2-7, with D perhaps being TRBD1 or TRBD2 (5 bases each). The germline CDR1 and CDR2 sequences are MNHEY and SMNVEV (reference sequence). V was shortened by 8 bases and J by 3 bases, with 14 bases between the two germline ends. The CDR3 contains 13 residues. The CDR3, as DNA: TGTGCCAGCGGACCGGGACGGGTCTACGAGCAGTACTTC. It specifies CASGPGRVYEQYF.

The CDR3 coding sequence is TGTGCCAGCAGCTTTGTGGACCGGGACAGGGAGGGCTATACTGAAGCTTTCTTT. It yields the protein CASSFVDRDREGYTEAFF. The J gene is TRBJ1-1, the V gene TRBV5-6; 9 bases fit TRBD1. Germline loops: CDR1 SGHDT, CDR2 YYEEEE. The CDR3 has 18 residues. V dropped 2 bases and J dropped 5; count of bases not matched to a gene: 16. The entire variable domain, with the rest obtained from reference TRBV5-6 and TRBJ1-1, is as follows: DAGVTQSPTHLIKTRGQQVTLRCSPKSGHDTVSWYQQALGQGPQFIFQYYEEEERQRGNFPDRFSGHQFPNYSSELNVNALLLGDSALYLCASSFVDRDREGYTEAFFGQGTRLTVV.

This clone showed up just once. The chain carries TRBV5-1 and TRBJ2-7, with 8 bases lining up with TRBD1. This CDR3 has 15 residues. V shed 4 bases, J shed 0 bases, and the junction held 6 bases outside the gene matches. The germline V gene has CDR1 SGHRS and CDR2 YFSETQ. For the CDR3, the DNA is TGCGCCAGCAGCGCCTCCGGGACAGGCTCCTACGAGCAGTACTTC. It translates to CASSASGTGSYEQYF. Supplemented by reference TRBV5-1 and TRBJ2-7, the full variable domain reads KAGVTQTPRYLIKTRGQQVTLSCSPISGHRSVSWYQQTPGQGLQFLFEYFSETQRNKGNFPGRFSGRQFSNSRSEMNVSTLELGDSALYLCASSASGTGSYEQYFGPGTRLTVT.

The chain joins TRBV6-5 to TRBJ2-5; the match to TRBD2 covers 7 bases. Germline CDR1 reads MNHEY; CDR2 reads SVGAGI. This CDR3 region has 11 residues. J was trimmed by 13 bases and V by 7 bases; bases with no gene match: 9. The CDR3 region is CASTHGGYVYF. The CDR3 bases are TGTGCCAGCACCCACGGGGGGTACGTGTACTTC.

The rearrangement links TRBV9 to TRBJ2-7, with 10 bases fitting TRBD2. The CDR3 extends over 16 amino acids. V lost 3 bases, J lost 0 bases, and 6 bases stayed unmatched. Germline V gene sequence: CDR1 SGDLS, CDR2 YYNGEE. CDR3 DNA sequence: TGTGCCAGCAGCGCATCGTCTAGCGGGAGCTCCTACGAGCAGTACTTC. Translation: CASSASSSGSSYEQYF.

This chain's CDR3 is CASSYPTGGGYNEQFF. The CDR3 nucleotides read TGTGCCAGCAGTTACCCCACGGGGGGCGGCTACAATGAGCAGTTCTTC. The chain uses TRBV7-2 and TRBJ2-1, with D maybe TRBD2 (7 bases). The germline V and J ends were trimmed by 6 bases and 3 bases, with 18 bases remaining between them. Germline V CDR1 and CDR2: SGHTA, FQGNSA. This CDR3 is built from 16 residues.

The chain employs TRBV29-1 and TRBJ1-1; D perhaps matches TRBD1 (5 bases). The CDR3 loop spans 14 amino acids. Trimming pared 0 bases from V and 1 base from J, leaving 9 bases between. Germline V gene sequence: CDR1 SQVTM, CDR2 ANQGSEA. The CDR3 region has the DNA TGCAGCGTTGAAGAATTTGACAGGAACACTGAAGCTTTCTTT. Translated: CSVEEFDRNTEAFF.

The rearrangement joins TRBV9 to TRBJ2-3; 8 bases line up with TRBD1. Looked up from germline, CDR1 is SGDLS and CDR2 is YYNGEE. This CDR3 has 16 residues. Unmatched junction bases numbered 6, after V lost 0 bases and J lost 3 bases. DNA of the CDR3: TGTGCCAGCAGCGTAGATTTGGGACAGGCAACAGATACGCAGTATTTT. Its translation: CASSVDLGQATDTQYF. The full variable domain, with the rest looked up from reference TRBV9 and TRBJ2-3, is DSGVTQTPKHLITATGQRVTLRCSPRSGDLSVYWYQQSLDQGLQFLIQYYNGEERAKGNILERFSAQQFPDLHSELNLSSLELGDSALYFCASSVDLGQATDTQYFGPGTRLTVL.

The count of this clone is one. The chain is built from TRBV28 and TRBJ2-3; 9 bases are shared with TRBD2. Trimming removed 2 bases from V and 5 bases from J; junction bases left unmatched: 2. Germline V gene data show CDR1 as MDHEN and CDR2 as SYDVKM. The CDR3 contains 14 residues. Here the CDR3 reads CASSLTLAGDTQYF. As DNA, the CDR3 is TGTGCCAGCAGTTTAACACTAGCGGGAGATACGCAGTATTTT. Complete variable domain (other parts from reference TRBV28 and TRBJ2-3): DVKVTQSSRYLVKRTGEKVFLECVQDMDHENMFWYRQDPGLGLRLIYFSYDVKMKEKGDIPEGYSVSREKKERFSLILESASTNQTSMYLCASSLTLAGDTQYFGPGTRLTVL.

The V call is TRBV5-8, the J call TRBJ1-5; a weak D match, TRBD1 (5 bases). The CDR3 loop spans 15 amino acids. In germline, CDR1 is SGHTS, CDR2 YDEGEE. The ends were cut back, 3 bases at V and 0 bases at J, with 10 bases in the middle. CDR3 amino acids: CASSSGRHSNQPQHF. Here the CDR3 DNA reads TGTGCCAGCAGCTCGGGACGCCATAGCAATCAGCCCCAGCATTTT.

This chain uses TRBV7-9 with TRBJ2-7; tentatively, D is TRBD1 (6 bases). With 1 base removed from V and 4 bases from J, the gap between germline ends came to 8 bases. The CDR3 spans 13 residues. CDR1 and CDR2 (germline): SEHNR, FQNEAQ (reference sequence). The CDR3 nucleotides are TGTGCCAGCAGCTTAGTCAGGGGATACGAGCAGTACTTC. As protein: CASSLVRGYEQYF.

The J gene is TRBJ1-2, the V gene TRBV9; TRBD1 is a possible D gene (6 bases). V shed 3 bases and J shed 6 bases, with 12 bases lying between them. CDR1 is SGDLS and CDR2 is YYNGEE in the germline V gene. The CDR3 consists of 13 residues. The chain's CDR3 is CASSAQGYDGYTF. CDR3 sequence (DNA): TGTGCCAGCAGCGCCCAGGGGTATGATGGCTACACCTTC.

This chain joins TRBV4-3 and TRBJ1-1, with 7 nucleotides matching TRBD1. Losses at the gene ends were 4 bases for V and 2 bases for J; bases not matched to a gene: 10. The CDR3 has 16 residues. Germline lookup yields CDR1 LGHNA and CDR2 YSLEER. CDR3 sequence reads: CASSLDRAGGNTEAFF. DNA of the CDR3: TGCGCCAGCAGCCTCGACCGGGCAGGGGGTAACACTGAAGCTTTCTTT.

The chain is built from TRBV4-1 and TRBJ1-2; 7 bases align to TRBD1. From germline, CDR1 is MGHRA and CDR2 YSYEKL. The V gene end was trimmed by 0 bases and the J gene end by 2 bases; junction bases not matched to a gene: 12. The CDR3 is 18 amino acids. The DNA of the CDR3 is TGCGCCAGCAGCCAAGATCCCGGCCAGGGGGGCTCGAACTATGGCTACACCTTC. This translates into CASSQDPGQGGSNYGYTF.

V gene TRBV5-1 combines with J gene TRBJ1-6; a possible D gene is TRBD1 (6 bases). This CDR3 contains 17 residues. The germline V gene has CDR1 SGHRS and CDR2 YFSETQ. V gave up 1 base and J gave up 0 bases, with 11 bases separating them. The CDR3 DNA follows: TGCGCCAGCAGCTTGACAGGGACTTTCTCCTATAATTCACCCCTCCACTTT. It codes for CASSLTGTFSYNSPLHF.